This T cell receptor beta chain comes out of a study of cytomegalovirus exposure and HLA in healthy donors. Study-level points and caveats: Later analysis showed most CMV-associated TCR beta chains appearing HLA-restricted.

Regarding this clone: Antigen: not known.

The study ran its PCR with 60 Vbeta and 13 Jbeta primers. Clones were read by immunoSEQ multiplex PCR, and TCRdb kept only the in-frame ones, dropping some. Of about 120,000 clones in the sample, about three fifths were seen once. V lost 6 bases and J lost 6; bases outside the gene matches: 5. Germline-derived CDR1 and CDR2 are SEHNR and FQNEAQ (reference sequence). The CDR3 is made up of 15 amino acids. Unrecorded immune exposures were likely, despite nominal health at sampling. This clonotype was obtained from a man between 40 and 49 years old in good health and CMV-seropositive. The specimen was PBMCs. This chain connects TRBV7-9 to TRBJ1-6, with 10 bases lining up with TRBD1. The CDR3 protein is CASSMTGGGNSPLHF. The CDR3, as DNA: TGTGCCAGCAGTATGACAGGGGGCGGTAATTCACCCCTCCACTTT.